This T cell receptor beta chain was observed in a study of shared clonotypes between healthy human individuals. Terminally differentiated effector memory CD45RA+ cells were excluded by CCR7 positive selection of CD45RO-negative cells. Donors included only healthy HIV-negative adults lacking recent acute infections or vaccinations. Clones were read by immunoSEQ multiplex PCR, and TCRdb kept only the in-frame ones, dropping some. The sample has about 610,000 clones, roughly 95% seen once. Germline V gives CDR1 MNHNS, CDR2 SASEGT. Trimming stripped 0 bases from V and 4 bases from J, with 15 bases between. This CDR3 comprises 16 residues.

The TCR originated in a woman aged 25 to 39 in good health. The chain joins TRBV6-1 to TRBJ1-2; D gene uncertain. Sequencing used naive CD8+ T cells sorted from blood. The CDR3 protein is CASSEAPSGGFYGYTF. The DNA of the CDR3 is TGTGCCAGCAGTGAAGCTCCCTCGGGCGGCTTCTATGGCTACACCTTC.